These 6 T cell receptor beta chains came from one sample sequenced in a study of blood T cell repertoires in COVID-19. Sequenced by immunoSEQ multiplex PCR; TCRdb stores in-frame clones only, minus some. The table lists more than 95,000 clones, approximately 90% of them singletons. The sample was peripheral blood. All receptors come from a middle-aged man with COVID-19, enrolled during active disease.

This clone was seen ten or more times. The chain recombines TRBV2 with TRBJ2-7; no reliable D call. Trimming took 0 bases from V and 5 from J, leaving 17 bases between them. From germline, CDR1 is SNHLY and CDR2 FYNNEI. This CDR3 has 16 amino acids. The CDR3 DNA follows: TGTGCCAGCAGTGAAGCGCTTGGCGGAGACCTCCACGAGCAGTACTTC. Its protein is CASSEALGGDLHEQYF.

The chain uses TRBV6-2 or TRBV6-3 and TRBJ2-7; the match to TRBD1 covers 8 bases. The V gene end was trimmed by 5 bases and the J gene end by 2 bases; junction bases not matched to a gene: 2. This CDR3 contains 13 residues. CDR1 and CDR2 (germline): MNHEY, SVGEGT. CDR3 sequence reads: CASSRTGTYEQYF. The DNA of the CDR3 is TGTGCCAGCAGTCGGACAGGGACCTACGAGCAGTACTTC.

The rearrangement links TRBV6-5 to TRBJ1-2; D is possibly TRBD1 (5 bases). The CDR3 covers 13 residues. V lost 6 bases and J lost 5, with 13 bases in between. Germline values: CDR1 MNHEY, CDR2 SVGAGI. CDR3 DNA: TGTGCCAGCAGCCTGGGACGGGAGTATGGCTACACCTTC. The encoded protein is CASSLGREYGYTF.

V usage is TRBV28 and J usage is TRBJ1-5; 8 positions match TRBD1. The CDR3 consists of 15 residues. Germline loops: CDR1 MDHEN, CDR2 SYDVKM. V lost 6 bases and J lost 0; bases outside the gene matches: 4. The CDR3 DNA reads TGTGCCAGCAGCCGCGGACAGGGTAGCAATCAGCCCCAGCATTTT. Protein sequence: CASSRGQGSNQPQHF.

This chain connects TRBV5-1 to TRBJ2-4, with D possibly being TRBD2 (5 bases). Trimming shortened V by 4 bases and J by 0 bases, and 8 bases separated the two germline ends. CDR1 and CDR2 (germline): SGHRS, YFSETQ. The CDR3 has 14 amino acids. The CDR3 sequence: CASSPGLAKNIQYF. DNA of the CDR3: TGCGCCAGCAGCCCCGGACTAGCCAAAAACATTCAGTACTTC. The full variable domain, completed using reference TRBV5-1 and TRBJ2-4, is KAGVTQTPRYLIKTRGQQVTLSCSPISGHRSVSWYQQTPGQGLQFLFEYFSETQRNKGNFPGRFSGRQFSNSRSEMNVSTLELGDSALYLCASSPGLAKNIQYFGAGTRLSVL.

This rearrangement joins TRBV7-3 to TRBJ2-2, with 9 positions matching TRBD2. CDR1 is SGHTA, CDR2 FQGTGA, per germline. The CDR3 extends over 15 amino acids. V shed 5 bases and J 7 bases; nucleotides not matched to a gene: 8. This chain's CDR3 is CASSPASGTGGELFF. For the CDR3, the DNA is TGTGCCAGCAGCCCAGCTAGCGGGACGGGCGGGGAGCTGTTTTTT. The whole variable domain, filled in from reference TRBV7-3 and TRBJ2-2, reads GAGVSQTPSNKVTEKGKYVELRCDPISGHTALYWYRQSLGQGPEFLIYFQGTGAADDSGLPNDRFFAVRPEGSVSTLKIQRTERGDSAVYLCASSPASGTGGELFFGEGSRLTVL.